These 14 T cell receptor beta chains were sequenced from one sample in a study of blood T cell repertoires in COVID-19 (TCRdb year 2020). To prepare the library, the immunoSEQ multiplex PCR assay was applied. The table was pulled from immuneACCESS by TCRdb, which kept in-frame rearrangements only. Such tables lose some clones; where checked, under half of the loss comes from unresolved V genes, and the rest has no known cause. The sample table contains tens of thousands of clones; only one count was recorded for roughly 90% of them. The leading ten clones occupy about 13% of the sample. The sequenced material came from peripheral blood. Source of these receptors: a human donor with active COVID-19. The donor label of this sample is uncertain.

The CDR3: CSVNQGTGEKLFF. CDR3 coding DNA: TGCAGCGTGAACCAGGGGACCGGCGAAAAACTGTTTTTT. The rearrangement joins TRBV29-1 to TRBJ1-4, with D possibly matching TRBD1 (6 bases). The V gene lost 6 bases and the J gene lost 8 bases, with 16 bases spanning the gap. The germline CDR1 and CDR2 sequences are SQVTM and ANQGSEA. The CDR3 has 13 amino acids.

The CDR3 reads CASFATGEGDTQYF. The CDR3 bases are TGTGCCAGCTTCGCGACCGGGGAAGGAGATACGCAGTATTTT. The chain combines TRBV5-6 with TRBJ2-3; D perhaps matches TRBD2 (5 bases). V lost 7 bases and J 5 bases, leaving 17 bases between the germline ends. This CDR3 comprises 14 residues. The germline gives CDR1 SGHDT, CDR2 YYEEEE.

The genes are TRBV7-8 and TRBJ2-7; D perhaps matches TRBD2 (6 bases). The germline gives CDR1 SGHVS, CDR2 FQNEAQ. V lost 2 bases and J lost 3, with 8 bases in between. CDR3 length: 13 amino acids. Here the CDR3 DNA reads TGTGCCAGCAGCTTACGACTAGACTACGAGCAGTACTTC. This gives the protein CASSLRLDYEQYF.

CDR3 DNA: TGCGCCAGCAGCTTGAGGCAAGCGGGGACTGAAGCTTTCTTT. It specifies CASSLRQAGTEAFF. The chain employs TRBV5-1 and TRBJ1-1; D not certain. The V end lost 1 base, the J end lost 5 bases, and 12 bases lay between the germline ends. There are 14 residues in the CDR3. Germline loops: CDR1 SGHRS, CDR2 YFSETQ.

The chain uses TRBV19 and TRBJ2-1; maybe TRBD2 (5 bases). V was shortened by 5 bases and J by 4 bases, with 24 bases between the two germline ends. CDR1 and CDR2 from the germline V gene are LNHDA and SQIVND (reference sequence). The CDR3 is 18 residues long. CDR3 in DNA: TGTGCCAGTAGTCCTGGTTTTGTGCGGGCGGGTCCGTACAATGAGCAGTTCTTC. This gives the protein CASSPGFVRAGPYNEQFF.

The chain is built from TRBV12-5 and TRBJ1-1; unclear D gene. Trimming shortened V by 3 bases and J by 3 bases, and 5 bases separated the two germline ends. CDR1 is LGHNT, CDR2 FRNRAP, per germline. The length of the CDR3 is 12 residues. The CDR3, as DNA: TGTGCTAGTGGTTTCGGGTACACTGAAGCTTTCTTT. Translated, it gives CASGFGYTEAFF.

This chain joins TRBV19 and TRBJ2-5; a possible D gene is TRBD2 (7 bases). The CDR3 spans 16 residues. Looked up from germline, CDR1 is LNHDA and CDR2 is SQIVND (reference sequence). The V gene lost 7 bases and the J gene lost 2 bases, with 20 bases spanning the gap. The CDR3 loop reads CASTEREGERQETQYF. The CDR3, as DNA: TGTGCCAGTACCGAGAGGGAGGGGGAGAGACAAGAGACCCAGTACTTC.

This rearrangement joins TRBV6-2 or TRBV6-3 to TRBJ2-7, with D possibly TRBD1 on 6 matching bases. The CDR3 totals 15 residues. Germline V lookup: CDR1 MNHEY, CDR2 SVGEGT. V dropped 6 bases and J dropped 2 bases, with 17 bases sitting between them. CDR3 loop: CASSLLQQGPYEQYF. DNA of the CDR3: TGTGCCAGCAGCCTCCTGCAACAGGGTCCCTACGAGCAGTACTTC.

This clone was found once. V is TRBV5-4 and J is TRBJ2-1; 8 nucleotides match TRBD2. With V trimmed by 4 bases and J by 4 bases, 7 bases remained unmatched. Germline V gene lookup returns CDR1 SGHNT and CDR2 YYREEE (reference sequence). CDR3 length: 15 residues. As DNA, the CDR3 is TGTGCCAGCAGCGGGGTTGCTAGCGGGTACAATGAGCAGTTCTTC. Protein: CASSGVASGYNEQFF.

This rearrangement joins TRBV14 to TRBJ1-2; D may be TRBD1 (6 bases). V was shortened by 4 bases and J by 5 bases, with 11 bases between the two germline ends. Germline-derived CDR1 and CDR2 are SGHDN and FVKESK. CDR3 length equals 13 residues. CDR3 bases: TGTGCCAGCAGCCCAACCCAGGGGTATGGCTACACCTTC. This codes for CASSPTQGYGYTF.

The rearrangement joins TRBV3-1 (or the pseudogene TRBV3-2) to TRBJ2-1; 11 nucleotides match TRBD2. CDR3 size: 16 residues. The germline V gene has CDR1 LGHDT and CDR2 YNNKEL (reference sequence). Unmatched junction bases numbered 2, after V lost 2 bases and J lost 2 bases. The CDR3 DNA sequence: TGTGCCAGCAGCCAACTAGCGGGGGGACCCTACAATGAGCAGTTCTTC. Translating gives CASSQLAGGPYNEQFF.

J is TRBJ2-1 and V is TRBV19; TRBD2 matches 9 bases. CDR3 length: 14 residues. The germline V gene encodes CDR1 LNHDA and CDR2 SQIVND (reference sequence). J gave up 7 bases and V 8 bases, and 9 bases lay outside the gene matches. CDR3 loop: CASQAGGPFNEQFF. For the CDR3, the DNA is TGTGCCAGTCAAGCGGGGGGCCCCTTTAATGAGCAGTTCTTC.

This rearrangement joins TRBV6-5 to TRBJ1-1; D is possibly TRBD1 (5 bases). CDR3 length equals 14 residues. The V gene's germline CDR1 is MNHEY and CDR2 SVGAGI. The V and J ends lost 6 bases and 3 bases respectively, with 14 bases between them. Written as DNA, the CDR3 is TGTGCCAGCAGCCTACAGGTTATGGACACTGAAGCTTTCTTT. Encoded protein: CASSLQVMDTEAFF.

The chain combines TRBV27 with TRBJ1-1; D is possibly TRBD1 (5 bases). CDR1 is MNHEY, CDR2 SMNVEV, per germline (reference sequence). V lost 6 bases to trimming and J lost 6 bases, with 17 bases between them. CDR3 length equals 14 residues. The CDR3 DNA follows: TGTGCCAGCAGGGGAATACCAGGGTCGGCTGAAGCTTTCTTT. Its protein is CASRGIPGSAEAFF.